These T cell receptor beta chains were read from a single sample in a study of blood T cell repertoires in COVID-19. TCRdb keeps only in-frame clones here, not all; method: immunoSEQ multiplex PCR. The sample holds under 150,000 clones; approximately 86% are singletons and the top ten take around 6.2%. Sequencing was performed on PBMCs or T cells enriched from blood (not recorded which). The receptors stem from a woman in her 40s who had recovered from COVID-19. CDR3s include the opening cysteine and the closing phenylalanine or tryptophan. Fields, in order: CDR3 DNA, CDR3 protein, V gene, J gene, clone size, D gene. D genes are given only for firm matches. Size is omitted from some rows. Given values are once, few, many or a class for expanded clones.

TGTGCCAGCAGCTTGTTCCAGTACCAGCCCCAGCATTTT	CASSLFQYQPQHF	TRBV5-6	TRBJ1-5	NA	NA
TGTGCCAGCAGACGAAGCGGGTCCTTATGGTCGAACACTGAAGCTTTCTTT	CASRRSGSLWSNTEAFF	TRBV3-1/TRBV3-2	TRBJ1-1	NA	NA
TGTGCCAGCAGTTACGTGGGCGGGAGCTCCTACAATGAGCAGTTCTTC	CASSYVGGSSYNEQFF	TRBV6-5	TRBJ2-1	NA	TRBD2
TGTGCCAGCAGCTACCGACAGGGTTTCAATCAGCCCCAGCATTTT	CASSYRQGFNQPQHF	TRBV5-5	TRBJ1-5	NA	TRBD1
TGTGCCATATTACAAGGGGGAGGGCGATACGAGCAGTTCTTC	CAILQGGGRYEQFF	TRBV19	TRBJ2-1	NA	NA
TGTGCCAGCAGCGTGGGACTAGCGGGAGACCTTCCGTTCTTC	CASSVGLAGDLPFF	TRBV9	TRBJ2-1	NA	TRBD2
TGTGCCAGCAGCGTAGCGGGGCAAGAGACCCAGTACTTC	CASSVAGQETQYF	TRBV9	TRBJ2-5	NA	NA
TGTGCCACCAGTGACGCGACTAGCGGGAGAGGGACAGATACGCAGTATTTT	CATSDATSGRGTDTQYF	TRBV24-1	TRBJ2-3	NA	TRBD2
TGTGCCAGTAAACGGCAGGGGAATTCACCCCTCCACTTT	CASKRQGNSPLHF	TRBV19	TRBJ1-6	few	NA
TGTGCCAGCAGCCAAGAGAGCCCCTACCTGTCCTACAATGAGCAGTTCTTC	CASSQESPYLSYNEQFF	TRBV4-2	TRBJ2-1	NA	NA
TGTGCCAGCAGCTTGGACAGCAAAAATCAGCCCCAGCATTTT	CASSLDSKNQPQHF	TRBV7-9	TRBJ1-5	NA	NA
TGTGCCAGTAGTATCCAGACAGATGCCTACAATGAGCAGTTCTTC	CASSIQTDAYNEQFF	TRBV19	TRBJ2-1	NA	NA
TGTGCCAGTAGTATACCCAGGGGGCAGAACTATGGCTACACCTTC	CASSIPRGQNYGYTF	TRBV19	TRBJ1-2	once	TRBD1
TGTGCCAGCAGGAGCGCAACTAATGAAAAACTGTTTTTT	CASRSATNEKLFF	TRBV2	TRBJ1-4	NA	NA
TGCAGCGTTGAGACGAGGGGAGGACATGGCTACACCTTC	CSVETRGGHGYTF	TRBV29-1	TRBJ1-2	NA	NA
TGTGCCAGCAGTCCCGGGACTAGCGGGGGGACCCGCTCCTACGAGCAGTACTTC	CASSPGTSGGTRSYEQYF	TRBV28	TRBJ2-7	NA	TRBD2
TGTGCCAGCAGCGACCTATGGAGGGAGACCCAGTACTTC	CASSDLWRETQYF	TRBV14	TRBJ2-5	NA	NA
TGTGCCAGCAGCAGGGACTCTCCCCCAGATACGCAGTATTTT	CASSRDSPPDTQYF	TRBV9	TRBJ2-3	NA	NA
TGTGCCAGCTCACCATCAACTAGCGACGGGGAGCTGTTTTTT	CASSPSTSDGELFF	TRBV18	TRBJ2-2	NA	TRBD2
TGTGCCTGGAGTCCCTGGCAGGGGGATGAGCAGTTCTTC	CAWSPWQGDEQFF	TRBV30	TRBJ2-1	NA	TRBD1
TGTGCCAGCAGTTCCGGCCTAGCAACTAATGAAAAACTGTTTTTT	CASSSGLATNEKLFF	TRBV6-5	TRBJ1-4	NA	NA
TGTGCCATCACCAGGACTAGCGGGAGTCAGACAGATACGCAGTATTTT	CAITRTSGSQTDTQYF	TRBV10-3	TRBJ2-3	NA	TRBD2
TGTGCCTGGAGTGTAGGAGGGGGGGGGCCCGGGGAGCTGTTTTTT	CAWSVGGGGPGELFF	TRBV30	TRBJ2-2	NA	NA
TGTGCCAGCAGCCCCACTCGGGGGGCCTACGAGCAGTACTTC	CASSPTRGAYEQYF	TRBV3-1/TRBV3-2	TRBJ2-7	NA	TRBD2
TGCGCCAGCAGCCTTGAAGACAGAGCCAAAAACATTCAGTACTTC	CASSLEDRAKNIQYF	TRBV4-1	TRBJ2-4	NA	NA
TGTGCCAGCAGCCCCCAGGTCCCAAACACTGAAGCTTTCTTT	CASSPQVPNTEAFF	TRBV9	TRBJ1-1	NA	NA
TGTGCTAGTGGTAGGACTAGCGGGGCCTACGAGCAGTACTTC	CASGRTSGAYEQYF	TRBV12-5	TRBJ2-7	NA	TRBD2
TGTGCCAGCAGCTTACCCAGGGCCTCCTACGAGCAGTACTTC	CASSLPRASYEQYF	TRBV13	TRBJ2-7	few	NA
TGTGCCAGTAGTATGGGGAGGGCAGAGACCCAGTACTTC	CASSMGRAETQYF	TRBV19	TRBJ2-5	few	TRBD2
TGTGCCAGCAGCAAAGGTTGGCAGTCCTACGAGCAGTACTTC	CASSKGWQSYEQYF	TRBV21-1	TRBJ2-7	NA	NA
TGTGCCAGCAGTTACTCCGGGGGTGGAGGCTACACCTTC	CASSYSGGGGYTF	TRBV6-5	TRBJ1-2	NA	NA
TGTGCCAGTAGTCAGGGCCGCCAGCCCCAGCATTTT	CASSQGRQPQHF	TRBV19	TRBJ1-5	once	NA
TGCGCCAGCAGCTTGGAGGCAGGGTTAAATAATTCACCCCTCCACTTT	CASSLEAGLNNSPLHF	TRBV5-1	TRBJ1-6	NA	NA
TGTGCCAGCAGCTTAGGGTCCCGGACTAGCCCCCACAATGAGCAGTTCTTC	CASSLGSRTSPHNEQFF	TRBV11-3	TRBJ2-1	NA	TRBD2
TGTGCCAGCAGTATTCGACCGGGACAGGCCAGCTCCTACGAGCAGTACTTC	CASSIRPGQASSYEQYF	TRBV27	TRBJ2-7	NA	TRBD1
TGTGCCAGCAGCTTAGCACCCAGCTCCTACAATGAGCAGTTCTTC	CASSLAPSSYNEQFF	TRBV11-2	TRBJ2-1	NA	NA
TGTGCCAGCAGCGGAAAGCCTTCCTACGAGCAGTACTTC	CASSGKPSYEQYF	TRBV9	TRBJ2-7	few	NA